This entry lists 21 T cell receptor beta chains sequenced from one sample in a study of cytomegalovirus exposure and HLA in healthy donors. Profiling relied on immunoSEQ multiplex PCR, and the TCRdb table lists in-frame clones only, not all of them. The profile shows around 250,000 clones, nearly 90% of them singletons. The specimen sequenced was PBMCs. These TCRs come from a woman between 18 and 29 years old in good health and CMV-seronegative.

This rearrangement joins TRBV6-5 to TRBJ2-2; 11 nucleotides agree with TRBD1. Germline lookup yields CDR1 MNHEY and CDR2 SVGAGI. The CDR3 has 14 amino acids. Trimming took 6 bases from V and 6 from J; bases not matched to a gene: 3. The DNA for the CDR3 is TGTGCCAGCAGCGGGACAGGGGGGGCCGGGGAGCTGTTTTTT. Translating it yields CASSGTGGAGELFF.

In nucleotides, the CDR3 is TGTGCCAGCTCACCATGGGGCGATGAGCAGTTCTTC. Translating gives CASSPWGDEQFF. The rearrangement links TRBV18 to TRBJ2-1, with D perhaps matching TRBD1 (5 bases). From germline, CDR1 is KGHSH and CDR2 LQKENI. Trimming shortened V by 2 bases and J by 8 bases, and 7 bases separated the two germline ends. The CDR3 totals 12 residues.

The chain is built from TRBV27 and TRBJ1-2, with 9 bases that match TRBD1. The germline V gene has CDR1 MNHEY and CDR2 SMNVEV (reference sequence). Trimming cost V 5 bases and J 6 bases; bases outside gene matches: 7. The CDR3 is 14 residues long. Written as DNA, the CDR3 is TGTGCCAGCAGTGCGGCCGGGACAGGGAATGGCTACACCTTC. Amino acid sequence: CASSAAGTGNGYTF.

This clone was recorded only once. CDR3 amino acids: CASSYGSSPETQYF. The CDR3 DNA is TGTGCCAGCAGCTACGGATCTAGCCCCGAGACCCAGTACTTC. The chain uses TRBV7-2 and TRBJ2-5; a weak D match, TRBD2 (5 bases). V lost 4 bases to trimming and J lost 5 bases, with 14 bases between them. CDR1 and CDR2 (germline): SGHTA, FQGNSA. This CDR3 region has 14 residues. Based on the CDR3 plus reference TRBV7-2 and TRBJ2-5, the full variable domain is GAGVSQSPSNKVTEKGKDVELRCDPISGHTALYWYRQSLGQGLEFLIYFQGNSAPDKSGLPSDRFSAERTGGSVSTLTIQRTQQEDSAVYLCASSYGSSPETQYFGPGTRLLVL.

V gene TRBV21-1 combines with J gene TRBJ1-1; the D segment call TRBD1 is taken from the table without a DNA check. TRBV21-1 is annotated as a pseudogene. The CDR3 consists of 19 residues. The CDR3 sequence is CASSIRKVGGGGINTEAFF. In DNA, the CDR3 is TGTGCCAGCAGCATACGGAAGGTTGGAGGGGGCGGAATAAACACTGAAGCTTTCTTT.

The chain links TRBV7-8 to TRBJ2-7, with 13 bases lining up with TRBD2. The length of the CDR3 is 16 residues. V gave up 5 bases and J gave up 0 bases; unmatched junction bases: 4. From germline, CDR1 is SGHVS and CDR2 FQNEAQ. The CDR3 here is CASSTGTSGVSYEQYV. The CDR3 DNA reads TGTGCCAGCAGCACCGGGACTAGCGGGGTCTCCTACGAGCAGTACGTC.

This clone was detected once. V gene TRBV6-5 combines with J gene TRBJ2-7, with TRBD2 matching 8 bases. The length of the CDR3 is 14 residues. V lost 2 bases, J lost 2 bases, and 2 bases stayed unmatched. The V gene's germline CDR1 is MNHEY and CDR2 SVGAGI. DNA for the CDR3: TGTGCCAGCAGTTACACGGGACTAGCCTACGAGCAGTACTTC. It encodes CASSYTGLAYEQYF.

V and J are TRBV27 and TRBJ2-3; no definite D call. The V end was cut by 7 bases, the J end by 1 base, with 12 bases between. Germline values: CDR1 MNHEY, CDR2 SMNVEV (reference sequence). The CDR3 consists of 14 residues. CDR3 residues: CASTNLLRTDTQYF. The CDR3 nucleotides are TGTGCCAGCACTAATCTCCTACGCACAGATACGCAGTATTTT.

The rearrangement joins TRBV6-5 to TRBJ2-7, with 9 positions matching TRBD1. The J segment lost 0 bases and the V segment lost 6 bases, leaving 6 bases of the junction unmatched. Germline values: CDR1 MNHEY, CDR2 SVGAGI. The CDR3 runs to 15 residues. The DNA of the CDR3 is TGTGCCAGCAGGCAGGGACAGGGTAGCTCCTACGAGCAGTACTTC. Protein product: CASRQGQGSSYEQYF.

V is TRBV28 and J is TRBJ1-4; D gene uncertain. The CDR3 has 14 amino acids. V was shortened by 2 bases and J by 3 bases, with 7 bases between the two germline ends. Per germline, CDR1 MDHEN and CDR2 SYDVKM. The CDR3 sequence is CASSLEGANEKLFF. Written as DNA, the CDR3 is TGTGCCAGCAGTTTAGAGGGAGCTAATGAAAAACTGTTTTTT.

The chain employs TRBV27 and TRBJ2-1; D possibly corresponds to TRBD1 (6 bases). The germline gives CDR1 MNHEY, CDR2 SMNVEV (reference sequence). The CDR3 is 13 amino acids. Between the trimmed V and J ends, which lost 5 bases and 5 bases, there was a span of 10 bases. The CDR3 reads CASSPWTDNEQFF. For the CDR3, the DNA is TGTGCCAGCAGTCCCTGGACAGACAATGAGCAGTTCTTC.

The V gene is TRBV5-1, the J gene TRBJ2-7, with TRBD2 matching 7 bases. The J segment lost 2 bases and the V segment lost 1 base, leaving 6 bases of the junction unmatched. Germline V CDR1 and CDR2: SGHRS, YFSETQ. The CDR3 is 15 residues long. The CDR3 coding sequence is TGCGCCAGCAGCTTGCGGGGGGACGGAACCTACGAGCAGTACGTC. This encodes CASSLRGDGTYEQYV.

This rearrangement joins TRBV4-1 to TRBJ1-1; maybe TRBD1 (5 bases). Germline assignment: CDR1 MGHRA and CDR2 YSYEKL. The CDR3 covers 16 residues. Trimming removed 3 bases from V and 0 bases from J, with 14 bases in between. Written as DNA, the CDR3 is TGCGCCAGCAGCCACCTCAAGGGGCAGGTGAACACTGAAGCTTTCTTT. Translating gives CASSHLKGQVNTEAFF.

The chain's CDR3 is CASMGQGYSYEQYV. The CDR3 DNA is TGTGCCAGCATGGGACAGGGATACTCCTACGAGCAGTACGTC. This chain connects TRBV5-6 to TRBJ2-7; TRBD1 matches at 9 bases. V shed 6 bases and J 0 bases; nucleotides not matched to a gene: 4. The CDR3 is made up of 14 amino acids. Germline assignment: CDR1 SGHDT and CDR2 YYEEEE.

The rearrangement uses TRBV7-9 and TRBJ2-1; 12 nucleotides align to TRBD1. CDR1 and CDR2 from the germline V gene are SEHNR and FQNEAQ (reference sequence). This CDR3 contains 17 residues. The V gene end was trimmed by 5 bases and the J gene end by 3 bases; junction bases not matched to a gene: 8. CDR3 amino acids: CASSQRGTGGFYNEQFF. The CDR3 DNA reads TGTGCCAGCAGCCAGAGGGGGACAGGGGGCTTCTACAATGAGCAGTTCTTC. Drawing the rest from reference TRBV7-9 and TRBJ2-1, the complete variable domain is DTGVSQNPRHKITKRGQNVTFRCDPISEHNRLYWYRQTLGQGPEFLTYFQNEAQLEKSRLLSDRFSAERPKGSFSTLEIQRTEQGDSAMYLCASSQRGTGGFYNEQFFGPGTRLTVL.

V gene TRBV27 combines with J gene TRBJ1-1; 7 positions agree with TRBD1. Germline V gene lookup returns CDR1 MNHEY and CDR2 SMNVEV (reference sequence). V shed 1 base, J shed 4 bases, and the junction held 6 bases outside the gene matches. The CDR3 covers 15 residues. In nucleotides, the CDR3 is TGTGCCAGCAGTTTATTGCAGGGGGTTAGCACTGAAGCTTTCTTT. This codes for CASSLLQGVSTEAFF.

The chain couples TRBV5-1 to TRBJ1-2; D not resolved. Germline-derived CDR1 and CDR2 are SGHRS and YFSETQ. V was trimmed by 0 bases and J by 4 bases, leaving 10 bases between them. This CDR3 is built from 14 residues. The CDR3 sequence is CASSLALDSYGYTF. CDR3 bases: TGCGCCAGCAGCTTGGCCCTCGACTCCTATGGCTACACCTTC.

The rearrangement uses TRBV29-1 and TRBJ2-7; maybe TRBD1 (5 bases). Between the trimmed V and J ends, which lost 3 bases and 7 bases, there was a span of 10 bases. Germline values: CDR1 SQVTM, CDR2 ANQGSEA. The CDR3 covers 11 residues. The CDR3 protein is CSVDRDGEQYV. The CDR3 DNA reads as TGCAGCGTTGACAGGGATGGTGAGCAGTACGTC.

This sequence joins TRBV14 and TRBJ1-1, with D unclear. The CDR3 consists of 13 residues. Trimming left V 2 bases short and J 0 bases short, with 4 bases between. Germline CDR1 SGHDN, CDR2 FVKESK. This CDR3 reads CASSQFMNTEAFF. The CDR3 DNA follows: TGTGCCAGCAGCCAATTCATGAACACTGAAGCTTTCTTT.

This clone was observed a few times. This chain connects TRBV6-5 to TRBJ1-2; the match to TRBD1 covers 7 bases. Losses at the gene ends were 2 bases for V and 8 bases for J; bases not matched to a gene: 2. There are 12 residues in the CDR3. Germline assignment: CDR1 MNHEY and CDR2 SVGAGI. CDR3 sequence: CASSYTGEGYTF. CDR3 DNA sequence: TGTGCCAGCAGTTACACAGGGGAGGGCTACACCTTC.

The chain has TRBV7-2 and TRBJ2-5, with TRBD2 identical over 13 bases. In germline, CDR1 is SGHTA, CDR2 FQGNSA. V lost 1 base to trimming and J lost 6 bases; unmatched junction nucleotides: 8. The CDR3 sequence is 17 residues long. The CDR3: CASSLDWGTSGTQTQYF. DNA for the CDR3: TGTGCCAGCAGCTTAGATTGGGGGACTAGCGGGACGCAGACCCAGTACTTC. The complete variable domain, with remaining parts taken from reference TRBV7-2 and TRBJ2-5, reads GAGVSQSPSNKVTEKGKDVELRCDPISGHTALYWYRQSLGQGLEFLIYFQGNSAPDKSGLPSDRFSAERTGGSVSTLTIQRTQQEDSAVYLCASSLDWGTSGTQTQYFGPGTRLLVL.